A single sample gave rise to the 11 T cell receptor beta chains below, sequenced in a study of vaccination and CD4 T cells after COVID-19. The treatment denotes: 10-day PBMC culture with coronavirus spike peptide pools or control peptides (ViraFEST assay). Cultured CD4+ T-cell DNA underwent Oncomine TCR Beta short-read sequencing. TCRdb used MiXCR to reprocess the PCR reads, holding one entry per CDR3 protein. Of roughly 10,000 distinct CDR3 sequences detected, just under 75% appear once; the ten largest clones hold roughly 7.1%. No antigen has been identified for these receptors. Sequencing was done on a sample of CD4+ T cells from blood, cultured in vitro. The receptors come from a human donor who had recovered from COVID-19.

The chain links TRBV20-1 to TRBJ2-7, with 9 bases that match TRBD2. Per germline, CDR1 DFQATT and CDR2 SNEGSKA (reference sequence). The J segment lost 4 bases and the V segment lost 5 bases, leaving 9 bases of the junction unmatched. CDR3 length: 14 residues. The CDR3 DNA reads as TGCAGTGCTGGCAGCGGGACTAGCTTTTACGAGCAGTACTTC. Amino acid sequence: CSAGSGTSFYEQYF.

This clonotype was recorded only once. The V and J genes are TRBV27 and TRBJ1-1; D uncertain. Per the germline V gene, CDR1 is MNHEY and CDR2 is SMNVEV (reference sequence). The CDR3 covers 13 residues. The ends were cut back, 3 bases at V and 8 bases at J, with 13 bases in the middle. The CDR3: CASSLGHLREAFF. CDR3 DNA sequence: TGTGCCAGCAGTTTGGGTCACCTCAGGGAAGCTTTCTTT.

This clonotype was detected only a few times. CDR3 in amino acids: CASSLPPLGGAYNEQFF. In DNA, the CDR3 is TGTGCCAGCAGCTTACCCCCCCTTGGGGGGGCCTACAATGAGCAGTTCTTC. This chain uses TRBV7-2 with TRBJ2-1, with 7 bases that match TRBD2. The V and J ends lost 2 bases and 2 bases, in that order; junction bases with no gene match: 9. This CDR3 is built from 17 residues. Germline V gives CDR1 SGHTA, CDR2 FQGNSA. Based on the CDR3 plus reference TRBV7-2 and TRBJ2-1, the full variable domain is GAGVSQSPSNKVTEKGKDVELRCDPISGHTALYWYRQSLGQGLEFLIYFQGNSAPDKSGLPSDRFSAERTGGSVSTLTIQRTQQEDSAVYLCASSLPPLGGAYNEQFFGPGTRLTVL.

This chain links TRBV30 with TRBJ1-6; D gene ambiguous. The V gene lost 3 bases and the J gene lost 6 bases, with 6 bases spanning the gap. CDR3 length: 12 residues. Germline assignment: CDR1 GTSNPN and CDR2 SVGIG (reference sequence). In DNA, the CDR3 is TGTGCCTGGAGGGACCTTAATTCACCCCTCCACTTT. Translation gives CAWRDLNSPLHF.

The chain couples TRBV23-1 to TRBJ1-1; 8 nucleotides line up with TRBD1. TRBV23-1 is known as an ORF, though its function is uncertain. The CDR3 sequence is 16 residues long. Losses at the gene ends were 2 bases for V and 1 base for J; bases not matched to a gene: 6. For the CDR3, the DNA is TGCGCCAGCAGTCAAAGACAGGGGCGAGGGAACACTGAAGCTTTCTTT. This gives the protein CASSQRQGRGNTEAFF.

This chain connects TRBV10-2 to TRBJ1-1; 9 bases fit TRBD1. The CDR3 spans 15 residues. Germline CDR1 is WSHSY and CDR2 is SAAADI. Losses at the gene ends were 9 bases for V and 0 bases for J; bases not matched to a gene: 8. This chain's CDR3 is CASKSRDRVNTEAFF. In DNA, the CDR3 is TGCGCCAGTAAGTCCCGGGACAGGGTGAACACTGAAGCTTTCTTT.

The J gene is TRBJ2-7, the V gene TRBV6-2 or TRBV6-3; no firm D call. Trimming left V 0 bases short and J 5 bases short, with 11 bases between. Germline-derived CDR1 and CDR2 are MNHEY and SVGEGT. The CDR3 has 14 amino acids. CDR3: CASSYSRLWDEQYF. In DNA, the CDR3 is TGTGCCAGCAGTTACTCGAGACTCTGGGACGAGCAGTACTTC.

The rearrangement links TRBV19 to TRBJ2-3, with no clear D. V was clipped by 3 bases and J by 2 bases, with 6 bases between them. Germline loops: CDR1 LNHDA, CDR2 SQIVND (reference sequence). This CDR3 region has 13 residues. This chain's CDR3 is CASSMPPTDTQYF. CDR3 nucleotide sequence: TGTGCCAGTAGTATGCCCCCCACAGATACGCAGTATTTT. Full variable domain (missing parts from reference TRBV19 and TRBJ2-3): DGGITQSPKYLFRKEGQNVTLSCEQNLNHDAMYWYRQDPGQGLRLIYYSQIVNDFQKGDIAEGYSVSREKKESFPLTVTSAQKNPTAFYLCASSMPPTDTQYFGPGTRLTVL.

The J gene is TRBJ1-6, the V gene TRBV5-6, with D unresolved. The CDR3 is 13 amino acids. Germline lookup yields CDR1 SGHDT and CDR2 YYEEEE. V lost 0 bases and J lost 7, with 5 bases in between. CDR3 region: CASSLEPNSPLHF. The CDR3 DNA reads as TGTGCCAGCAGCTTGGAACCGAATTCACCCCTCCACTTT. Complete variable domain (other parts from reference TRBV5-6 and TRBJ1-6): DAGVTQSPTHLIKTRGQQVTLRCSPKSGHDTVSWYQQALGQGPQFIFQYYEEEERQRGNFPDRFSGHQFPNYSSELNVNALLLGDSALYLCASSLEPNSPLHFGNGTRLTVT.

The V and J genes are TRBV6-1 and TRBJ1-5; D call uncertain. The V end lost 6 bases, the J end lost 1 base, and 19 bases lay between the germline ends. The CDR3 spans 17 residues. Germline assignment: CDR1 MNHNS and CDR2 SASEGT. The CDR3 coding sequence is TGTGCCAGCAGCTCCGTAGGAGGAGGGTCGAGCAATCAGCCCCAGCATTTT. As protein: CASSSVGGGSSNQPQHF.

Only one count was recorded for this clonotype. This sequence joins TRBV20-1 and TRBJ2-2; D gene unclear. This CDR3 spans 15 amino acids. Germline CDR1 reads DFQATT; CDR2 reads SNEGSKA (reference sequence). The germline V and J ends were trimmed by 5 bases and 4 bases, with 17 bases remaining between them. The CDR3 protein is CSARVARRPTGELFF. For the CDR3, the DNA is TGCAGTGCTCGTGTCGCGAGACGACCCACCGGGGAGCTGTTTTTT.